The present T cell receptor (beta chain) was sequenced within a study of Graves' ophthalmopathy and Graves' hyperthyroidism. Study-wide results and caveats: Most expanded thyroid clonotypes above 0.001 frequency also appeared in blood.

Hyperthyroidism showing no ophthalmopathy within 18 months of follow-up was stable. This clonotype was counted many times. What it binds is not known. Amplification from RNA transcripts yielded the TCR beta CDR3 regions. Second-round multiplex PCR came after first-round RT-PCR with HTBI primers. TCRdb reanalysed the multiplex PCR reads using MiXCR and keeps one entry per CDR3 protein. This table holds hundreds of thousands of distinct CDR3 sequences, about 24% found once. This TCR was recovered from a young woman with stable Graves' hyperthyroidism. Some clones in this sample may be carry-over from other donors' samples. The source material was peripheral blood.

The CDR3 bases are TGCAGTGCTAGAGATGGTGACAGGGGATTAGTGGGAGAGACCCAGTACTTC. Protein: CSARDGDRGLVGETQYF. V is TRBV20-1 and J is TRBJ2-5, with TRBD1 matching over 8 bases. The V and J ends lost 0 bases and 4 bases, in that order; junction bases with no gene match: 13. Per germline, CDR1 DFQATT and CDR2 SNEGSKA (reference sequence). The CDR3 has 17 amino acids.